A selection of T cell receptor beta chains follows, all from one sample in a study of vaccination effects on CD4 cells after COVID-19. These receptors' antigens are unknown. Generated by immunoSEQ multiplex PCR, the TCRdb table keeps only in-frame clones and is missing some. There are about 24,000 clones in the sample; about 70% occur only once, and approximately 8.3% lies in the top ten. Source: CD4+ T cells from PBMCs cultured with SARS-CoV-2 spike peptides, taken after COVID-19 vaccination. These receptors all come from a human donor who received a COVID-19 vaccine. CDR3s leave out the opening cysteine and the closing phenylalanine or tryptophan. Size tells how often a clone was seen (once, few, many) or the class of an expanded clone, and some rows leave it out.

cdr3_aa: ASSLFSRGRLGSPLH; v_call: TRBV7-2; j_call: TRBJ1-6; clone_size: .
cdr3_aa: ASSLGGVGTDTQY; v_call: TRBV7-2; j_call: TRBJ2-3; clone_size: .
cdr3_aa: ASRLAGGETQY; v_call: TRBV5-1; j_call: TRBJ2-5; clone_size: .
cdr3_aa: ASSDQEGWNSPLH; v_call: TRBV6-1; j_call: TRBJ1-6; clone_size: few
cdr3_aa: ASQSGQTSNQPQH; v_call: TRBV27; j_call: TRBJ1-5; clone_size: medium-sized
cdr3_aa: ASSLAGQPENYGYT; v_call: TRBV5-1; j_call: TRBJ1-2; clone_size: few
cdr3_aa: SASQGAGLGGYT; v_call: TRBV20-1; j_call: TRBJ1-2; clone_size: .
cdr3_aa: ASSLDFYIRQGLAPEQY; v_call: TRBV11-2; j_call: TRBJ2-7; clone_size: .
cdr3_aa: ASKHEGGGNTIY; v_call: TRBV6-5; j_call: TRBJ1-3; clone_size: .
cdr3_aa: ASSKDPVGEQY; v_call: TRBV5-6; j_call: TRBJ2-7; clone_size: .
cdr3_aa: ASSEQGNYGYT; v_call: TRBV2; j_call: TRBJ1-2; clone_size: few
cdr3_aa: AWSRDLSSYEQY; v_call: TRBV30; j_call: TRBJ2-7; clone_size: .
cdr3_aa: AWSYNRNTEAF; v_call: TRBV30; j_call: TRBJ1-1; clone_size: .
cdr3_aa: ASSLDTKRAGANVLT; v_call: TRBV5-5; j_call: TRBJ2-6; clone_size: .
cdr3_aa: ASSQPGRDTQY; v_call: TRBV11-3; j_call: TRBJ2-3; clone_size: .
cdr3_aa: ASSQEIPVFGDTQY; v_call: TRBV14; j_call: TRBJ2-3; clone_size: .
cdr3_aa: ASSFGPGRGTDTQY; v_call: TRBV11-2; j_call: TRBJ2-3; clone_size: .
cdr3_aa: ASSVQGRTEAF; v_call: TRBV9; j_call: TRBJ1-1; clone_size: once
cdr3_aa: ASSPDGNSPLH; v_call: TRBV7-9; j_call: TRBJ1-6; clone_size: .
cdr3_aa: ASSWGPHTDTQY; v_call: TRBV27; j_call: TRBJ2-3; clone_size: .
cdr3_aa: ATSYLDRGISPLH; v_call: TRBV15; j_call: TRBJ1-6; clone_size: .
cdr3_aa: ASSGSGSGANVLT; v_call: TRBV6-4; j_call: TRBJ2-6; clone_size: few
cdr3_aa: ASSNRDRASYGYT; v_call: TRBV7-2; j_call: TRBJ1-2; clone_size: .
cdr3_aa: ASSRTSGRVQETQY; v_call: TRBV5-1; j_call: TRBJ2-5; clone_size: .
cdr3_aa: ASSDLAYEQY; v_call: TRBV12-3/TRBV12-4; j_call: TRBJ2-7; clone_size: .
cdr3_aa: AISETGRWNQPQH; v_call: TRBV10-3; j_call: TRBJ1-5; clone_size: .
cdr3_aa: ASSYTGASNQPQH; v_call: TRBV6-5; j_call: TRBJ1-5; clone_size: .
cdr3_aa: VVRLWTRGYT; v_call: TRBV6-5; j_call: TRBJ1-2; clone_size: few
cdr3_aa: ASSPRALHRAGETQY; v_call: TRBV14; j_call: TRBJ2-5; clone_size: .
cdr3_aa: ASSVEDRPSGNTIY; v_call: TRBV9; j_call: TRBJ1-3; clone_size: .
cdr3_aa: ASSDRDTPSGYT; v_call: TRBV2; j_call: TRBJ1-2; clone_size: .
cdr3_aa: ASSLGSGRDYGYT; v_call: TRBV5-1; j_call: TRBJ1-2; clone_size: few
cdr3_aa: ASSSDIRVEKLF; v_call: TRBV6-5; j_call: TRBJ1-4; clone_size: few
cdr3_aa: ASSLLGGNTIY; v_call: TRBV7-9; j_call: TRBJ1-3; clone_size: once
cdr3_aa: ASSLPRSHFTWDTYNEQF; v_call: TRBV5-1; j_call: TRBJ2-1; clone_size: .
cdr3_aa: ASSSNRGETQY; v_call: TRBV5-1; j_call: TRBJ2-5; clone_size: few
cdr3_aa: ASSQPKLGLSTDTQY; v_call: TRBV4-1; j_call: TRBJ2-3; clone_size: .
cdr3_aa: ASSLERETQY; v_call: TRBV12-3/TRBV12-4; j_call: TRBJ2-5; clone_size: .
cdr3_aa: ASSNSGGSYNSPLH; v_call: TRBV5-6; j_call: TRBJ1-6; clone_size: few
cdr3_aa: ASSVGENTEAF; v_call: TRBV18; j_call: TRBJ1-1; clone_size: few
cdr3_aa: ASSQEGLAGGPNTGELF; v_call: TRBV3-1/TRBV3-2; j_call: TRBJ2-2; clone_size: .